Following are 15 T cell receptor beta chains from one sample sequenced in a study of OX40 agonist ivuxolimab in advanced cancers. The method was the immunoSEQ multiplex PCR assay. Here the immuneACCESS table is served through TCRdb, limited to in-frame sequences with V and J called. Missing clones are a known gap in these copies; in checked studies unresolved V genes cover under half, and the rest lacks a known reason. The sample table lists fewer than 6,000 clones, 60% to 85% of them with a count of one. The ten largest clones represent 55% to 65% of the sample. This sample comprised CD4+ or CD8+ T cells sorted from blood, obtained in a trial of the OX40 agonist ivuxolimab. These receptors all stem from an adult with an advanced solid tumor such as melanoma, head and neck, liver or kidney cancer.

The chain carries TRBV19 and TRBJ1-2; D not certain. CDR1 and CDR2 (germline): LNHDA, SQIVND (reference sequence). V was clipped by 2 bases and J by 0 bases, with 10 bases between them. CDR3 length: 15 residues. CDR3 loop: CASSITEKTNYGYTF. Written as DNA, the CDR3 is TGTGCCAGTAGTATAACAGAGAAGACTAACTATGGCTACACCTTC.

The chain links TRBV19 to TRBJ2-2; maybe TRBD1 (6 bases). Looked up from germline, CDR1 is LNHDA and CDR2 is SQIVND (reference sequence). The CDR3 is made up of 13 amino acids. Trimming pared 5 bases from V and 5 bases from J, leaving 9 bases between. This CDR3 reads CASSPGATGELFF. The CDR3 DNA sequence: TGTGCCAGTAGTCCAGGGGCGACCGGGGAGCTGTTTTTT.

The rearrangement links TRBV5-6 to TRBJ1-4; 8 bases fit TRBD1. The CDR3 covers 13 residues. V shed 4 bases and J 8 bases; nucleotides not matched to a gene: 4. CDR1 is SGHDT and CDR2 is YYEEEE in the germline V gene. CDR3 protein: CASSQGTGEKLFF. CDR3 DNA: TGTGCCAGCAGCCAAGGGACAGGAGAAAAACTGTTTTTT.

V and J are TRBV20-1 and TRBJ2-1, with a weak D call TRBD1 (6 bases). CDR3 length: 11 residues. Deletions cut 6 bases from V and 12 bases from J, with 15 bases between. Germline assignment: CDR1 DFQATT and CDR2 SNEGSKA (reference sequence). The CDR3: CSAGTLSLQFF. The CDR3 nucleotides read TGCAGTGCGGGGACACTTTCGCTGCAGTTCTTC.

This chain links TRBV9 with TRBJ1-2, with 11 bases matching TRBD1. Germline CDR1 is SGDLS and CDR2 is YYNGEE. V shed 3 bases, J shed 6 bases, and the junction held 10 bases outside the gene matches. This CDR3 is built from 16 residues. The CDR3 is CASSGSWTGGLDGYTF. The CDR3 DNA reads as TGTGCCAGCAGCGGCTCCTGGACAGGGGGCCTTGATGGCTACACCTTC.

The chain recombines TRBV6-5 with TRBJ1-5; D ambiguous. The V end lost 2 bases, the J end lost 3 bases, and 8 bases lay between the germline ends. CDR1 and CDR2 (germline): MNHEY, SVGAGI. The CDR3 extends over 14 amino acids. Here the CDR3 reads CASSYGPANQPQHF. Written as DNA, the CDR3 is TGTGCCAGCAGTTACGGCCCGGCCAATCAGCCCCAGCATTTT.

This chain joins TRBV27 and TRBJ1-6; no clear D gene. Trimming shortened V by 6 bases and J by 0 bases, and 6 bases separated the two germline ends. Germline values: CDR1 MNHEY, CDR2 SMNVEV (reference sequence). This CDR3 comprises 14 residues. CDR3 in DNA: TGTGCCAGCAGCCTGGGCTCCTATAATTCACCCCTCCACTTT. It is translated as CASSLGSYNSPLHF.

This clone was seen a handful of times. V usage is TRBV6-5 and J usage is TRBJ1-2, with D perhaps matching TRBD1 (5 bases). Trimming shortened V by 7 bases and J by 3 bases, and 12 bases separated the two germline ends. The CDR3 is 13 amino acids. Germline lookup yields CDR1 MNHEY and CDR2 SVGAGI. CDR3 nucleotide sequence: TGTGCCAGCACCAATGGGGCGCACTATGGCTACACCTTC. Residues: CASTNGAHYGYTF.

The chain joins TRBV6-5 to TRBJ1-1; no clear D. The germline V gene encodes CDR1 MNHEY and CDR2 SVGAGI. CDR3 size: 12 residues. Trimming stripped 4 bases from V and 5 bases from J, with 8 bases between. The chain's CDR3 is CASSSLGTEAFF. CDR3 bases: TGTGCCAGCAGTTCCTTGGGGACTGAAGCTTTCTTT.

The CDR3 sequence: CASSLVGLAGDTGELFF. CDR3 bases: TGTGCCAGCAGCTTAGTGGGCCTAGCGGGAGACACCGGGGAGCTGTTTTTT. The chain recombines TRBV11-2 with TRBJ2-2; TRBD2 matches 10 bases. This CDR3 is built from 17 residues. Germline V CDR1 and CDR2: SGHAT, FQNNGV. V was pared by 1 base and J by 3 bases, with 5 bases of the junction left unmatched.

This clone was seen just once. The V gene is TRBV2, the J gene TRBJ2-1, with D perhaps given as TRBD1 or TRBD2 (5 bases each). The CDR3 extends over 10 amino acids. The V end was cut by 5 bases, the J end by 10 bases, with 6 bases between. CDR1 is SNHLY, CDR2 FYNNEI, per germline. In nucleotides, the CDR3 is TGTGCCAGCAGTCGGGGCGAGCAGTTCTTC. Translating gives CASSRGEQFF.

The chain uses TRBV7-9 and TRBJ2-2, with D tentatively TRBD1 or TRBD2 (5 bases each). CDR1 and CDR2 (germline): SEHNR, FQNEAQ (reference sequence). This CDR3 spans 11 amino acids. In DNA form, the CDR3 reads TGTGCGGGGACCCACACCGGGGAGCTGTTTTTT. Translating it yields CAGTHTGELFF. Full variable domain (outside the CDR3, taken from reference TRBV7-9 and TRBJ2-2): DTGVSQNPRHKITKRGQNVTFRCDPISEHNRLYWYRQTLGQGPEFLTYFQNEAQLEKSRLLSDRFSAERPKGSFSTLEIQRTEQGDSAMYLCAGTHTGELFFGEGSRLTVL.

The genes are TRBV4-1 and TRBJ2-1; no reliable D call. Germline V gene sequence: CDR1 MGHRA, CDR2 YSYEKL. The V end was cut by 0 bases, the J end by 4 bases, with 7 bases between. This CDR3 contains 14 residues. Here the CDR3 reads CASSQDSRYNEQFF. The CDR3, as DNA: TGCGCCAGCAGCCAAGATTCCCGATACAATGAGCAGTTCTTC.

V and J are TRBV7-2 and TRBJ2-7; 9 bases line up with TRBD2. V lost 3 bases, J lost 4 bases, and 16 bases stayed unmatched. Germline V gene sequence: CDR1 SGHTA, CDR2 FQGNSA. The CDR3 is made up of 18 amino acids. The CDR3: CASSFNSGSLGLGYEQYF. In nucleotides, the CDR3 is TGTGCCAGCAGCTTCAATAGCGGGAGTTTAGGACTAGGGTACGAGCAGTACTTC.

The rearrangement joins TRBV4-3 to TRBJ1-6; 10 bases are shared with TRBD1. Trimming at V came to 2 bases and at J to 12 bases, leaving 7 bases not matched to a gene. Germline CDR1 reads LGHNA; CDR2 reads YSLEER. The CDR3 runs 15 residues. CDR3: CASSQTGTGDLPLHF. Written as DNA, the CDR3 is TGCGCCAGCAGCCAAACCGGGACAGGGGACTTACCCCTCCACTTT.